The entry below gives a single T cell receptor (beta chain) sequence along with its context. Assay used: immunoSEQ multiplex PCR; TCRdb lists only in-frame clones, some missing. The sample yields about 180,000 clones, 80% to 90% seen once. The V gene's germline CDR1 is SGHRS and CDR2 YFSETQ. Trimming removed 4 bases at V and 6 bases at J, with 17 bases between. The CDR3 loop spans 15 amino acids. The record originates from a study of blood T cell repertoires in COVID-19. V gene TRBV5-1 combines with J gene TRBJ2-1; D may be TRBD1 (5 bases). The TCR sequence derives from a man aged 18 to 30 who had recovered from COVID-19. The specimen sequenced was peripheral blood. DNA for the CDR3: TGCGCCAGCAGCATAATAGAAAGGGGTCCCAATGAGCAGTTCTTC. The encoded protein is CASSIIERGPNEQFF.